This entry lists 13 T cell receptor beta chains sequenced from one sample in a study of shared clonotypes between healthy human individuals (dated by TCRdb to the early 2020s). Libraries were built with the immunoSEQ multiplex PCR assay. Entries here come from immuneACCESS through TCRdb and include only in-frame sequences with V and J called. Some clones fail to appear in such tables; in the studies checked, an unresolved V gene covers under half of the shortfall, and the cause of the remainder is unknown. Present in this sample are about 1.1 million clones, 75% to 85% of which were seen just once. Roughly 0.65% of the sample lies in the top ten. The sample taken for sequencing was memory CD4+ T cells from PBMCs. Sample cell subset or site, as interpreted from the label and publication: CD45RA-negative fraction. Receptors were obtained from a man between 18 and 35 years old in good health. Some clones in this sample may be carry-over from other donors' samples.

V usage is TRBV5-1 and J usage is TRBJ2-3; D is undetermined. Germline loops: CDR1 SGHRS, CDR2 YFSETQ. This CDR3 region has 16 residues. The germline V and J ends were trimmed by 0 bases and 0 bases, with 11 bases remaining between them. The CDR3 sequence: CASSLVAVPSTDTQYF. CDR3 coding DNA: TGCGCCAGCAGCTTGGTGGCAGTCCCAAGCACAGATACGCAGTATTTT.

This rearrangement joins TRBV19 to TRBJ1-2; D ambiguous. Trimming took 1 base from V and 6 from J, leaving 9 bases between them. CDR3 size: 13 residues. Germline V CDR1 and CDR2: LNHDA, SQIVND (reference sequence). Here the CDR3 reads CASSIGRSNGYTF. The CDR3 DNA is TGTGCCAGTAGTATAGGGCGGAGCAATGGCTACACCTTC.

This clone was counted only a few times. The chain's CDR3 is CASRKESSGANVLTF. DNA for the CDR3: TGTGCCAGCAGAAAGGAGAGCTCTGGGGCCAACGTCCTGACTTTC. The genes are TRBV2 and TRBJ2-6; D not resolved. Trimming cost V 6 bases and J 0 bases, with 9 bases left between them. From germline, CDR1 is SNHLY and CDR2 FYNNEI. This CDR3 has 15 residues.

This CDR3 is CASSSFDGRKQPQHF. CDR3 nucleotide sequence: TGTGCCAGCAGCTCCTTCGACGGACGGAAGCAGCCCCAGCATTTT. This chain joins TRBV6-1 and TRBJ1-5; D is uncertain. Trimming shortened V by 6 bases and J by 7 bases, and 19 bases separated the two germline ends. The CDR3 sequence is 15 residues long. CDR1 and CDR2 from the germline V gene are MNHNS and SASEGT.

The rearrangement links TRBV6-1 to TRBJ2-1, with unresolved D. Per the germline V gene, CDR1 is MNHNS and CDR2 is SASEGT. Between the trimmed V and J ends, which lost 4 bases and 8 bases, there was a span of 9 bases. This CDR3 comprises 12 residues. The CDR3 here is CASSGNPDEQFF. Here the CDR3 DNA reads TGTGCCAGCAGTGGGAATCCTGATGAGCAGTTCTTC.

The chain links TRBV28 to TRBJ2-7; 10 nucleotides line up with TRBD2. This CDR3 has 15 residues. Germline CDR1 MDHEN, CDR2 SYDVKM. Losses at the gene ends were 6 bases for V and 0 bases for J; bases not matched to a gene: 5. The CDR3 nucleotides read TGTGCCAGCAGGTCTAGCGGGAGCCCCTCCTACGAGCAGTACTTC. Residues: CASRSSGSPSYEQYF.

As DNA, the CDR3 is TGTGCCAGCAGTTTTGCGAACACTGAAGCTTTCTTT. It translates to CASSFANTEAFF. The chain links TRBV28 to TRBJ1-1; D is uncertain. CDR3 length: 12 amino acids. V lost 3 bases and J 1 base, leaving 3 bases between the germline ends. Germline V lookup: CDR1 MDHEN, CDR2 SYDVKM. Full variable domain (outside the CDR3, taken from reference TRBV28 and TRBJ1-1): DVKVTQSSRYLVKRTGEKVFLECVQDMDHENMFWYRQDPGLGLRLIYFSYDVKMKEKGDIPEGYSVSREKKERFSLILESASTNQTSMYLCASSFANTEAFFGQGTRLTVV.

The genes are TRBV6-4 and TRBJ2-3; either TRBD1 or TRBD2 may fit D (5 bases each). Germline V lookup: CDR1 MRHNA, CDR2 SNTAGT. The CDR3 extends over 14 amino acids. Trimming removed 5 bases from V and 3 bases from J, with 12 bases in between. This CDR3 is CASSQDWGTDTQYF. DNA of the CDR3: TGTGCCAGCAGTCAGGACTGGGGGACAGATACGCAGTATTTT.

The gene calls are TRBV6-4 and TRBJ2-5; 8 bases are shared with TRBD1. The V and J ends lost 6 bases and 5 bases, in that order; junction bases with no gene match: 8. From germline, CDR1 is MRHNA and CDR2 SNTAGT. This CDR3 comprises 14 residues. CDR3 in DNA: TGTGCCAGCAGACCAGACAGGGGTTCGGAGACCCAGTACTTC. Protein: CASRPDRGSETQYF.

This chain links TRBV6-6 with TRBJ2-3; 9 bases fit TRBD1. Germline CDR1 is MNHNY and CDR2 is SVGAGI (reference sequence). The trim removed 2 bases at V and 3 bases at J, leaving 6 bases unmatched. The CDR3 has 16 residues. The CDR3 DNA follows: TGTGCCAGCAGTTACATGGGACAGGGTTTGACAGATACGCAGTATTTT. Protein: CASSYMGQGLTDTQYF.

This clone has a single count. V usage is TRBV6-5 and J usage is TRBJ1-4; D unresolved. Trimming cost V 5 bases and J 0 bases, with 7 bases left between them. Germline V CDR1 and CDR2: MNHEY, SVGAGI. CDR3 length: 14 residues. This CDR3 is CASSTDPTNEKLFF. CDR3 DNA sequence: TGTGCCAGCAGTACTGATCCAACTAATGAAAAACTGTTTTTT.

About this clone itself: The sample holds other DNA sequences that translate to the same CDR3. The rearrangement links TRBV28 to TRBJ2-5; D is perhaps TRBD1 or TRBD2 (5 bases each). There are 14 residues in the CDR3. Trimming took off 5 bases at V and 2 bases at J, with 12 bases between the two ends. Per the germline V gene, CDR1 is MDHEN and CDR2 is SYDVKM. In nucleotides, the CDR3 is TGTGCCAGCAGTCTCTTGGGACCGCAAGAGACCCAGTACTTC. Protein sequence: CASSLLGPQETQYF. Variable domain in full (rest from reference TRBV28 and TRBJ2-5): DVKVTQSSRYLVKRTGEKVFLECVQDMDHENMFWYRQDPGLGLRLIYFSYDVKMKEKGDIPEGYSVSREKKERFSLILESASTNQTSMYLCASSLLGPQETQYFGPGTRLLVL.

Details on this clone: Sequence at one end of the junction differs from germline and may be a read error. The V call is TRBV7-9, the J call TRBJ1-3, with a possible D match to TRBD1 (5 bases). The CDR3 consists of 16 residues. The V gene's germline CDR1 is SEHNR and CDR2 FQNEAQ (reference sequence). CDR3 region: CACSPRAGPNGNTIYF. The CDR3 nucleotides are TGTGCCTGCAGCCCAAGAGCGGGACCCAATGGAAACACCATATATTTT.